The 10 T cell receptor beta chains below come from one sample, sequenced in a study of graft-versus-host responses after intestinal transplantation. Measured with immunoSEQ multiplex PCR; TCRdb has only the in-frame clones, and not every one. Of roughly 120,000 clones listed, around 90% are singletons. The antigens for these receptors are not known. The sequencing here drew on unstimulated CD4+ T cells sorted from spleen or lymph node cells, taken before transplant. The source is a human donor who was the organ donor for an intestinal transplant.

V and J are TRBV6-5 and TRBJ2-3, with 7 nucleotides matching TRBD1. The germline CDR1 and CDR2 sequences are MNHEY and SVGAGI. The CDR3 loop spans 13 amino acids. Trimming removed 8 bases from V and 3 bases from J; junction bases left unmatched: 5. The CDR3: CASSQQGTDTQYF. CDR3 DNA: TGTGCCAGCTCTCAACAGGGGACAGATACGCAGTATTTT.

V usage is TRBV11-3 and J usage is TRBJ2-1; a possible D gene is TRBD2 (5 bases). The length of the CDR3 is 15 residues. Germline V CDR1 and CDR2: SGHNT, YENEEA. Trimming stripped 3 bases from V and 7 bases from J, with 16 bases between. The CDR3 spells CASSLSGGIANEQFF. The CDR3 nucleotides read TGTGCCAGCAGCTTGAGCGGCGGCATAGCGAATGAGCAGTTCTTC.

The rearrangement links TRBV9 to TRBJ2-7, with 10 bases fitting TRBD2. Germline V gene lookup returns CDR1 SGDLS and CDR2 YYNGEE. There are 15 residues in the CDR3. With 0 bases clipped from V and 4 bases from J, the junction kept 4 bases outside the gene matches. The CDR3 bases are TGTGCCAGCAGCGTAGGTCGGACTAGCGGTTACGAGCAGTACTTC. It yields the protein CASSVGRTSGYEQYF.

J is TRBJ2-3 and V is TRBV30, with 11 bases fitting TRBD2. Germline V CDR1 and CDR2: GTSNPN, SVGIG (reference sequence). J gave up 6 bases and V 5 bases, and 10 bases lay outside the gene matches. The CDR3 spans 15 residues. The CDR3 nucleotides are TGTGCCTGGCGTCCGCTAGCGGGGGGACGGGATACGCAGTATTTT. This translates into CAWRPLAGGRDTQYF. Complete variable domain (other parts from reference TRBV30 and TRBJ2-3): SQTIHQWPATLVQPVGSPLSLECTVEGTSNPNLYWYRQAAGRGLQLLFYSVGIGQISSEVPQNLSASRPQDRQFILSSKKLLLSDSGFYLCAWRPLAGGRDTQYFGPGTRLTVL.

The genes are TRBV28 and TRBJ2-7; D uncertain. Germline loops: CDR1 MDHEN, CDR2 SYDVKM. The V end lost 2 bases, the J end lost 0 bases, and 5 bases lay between the germline ends. The CDR3 extends over 13 amino acids. The CDR3, as DNA: TGTGCCAGCAGTTTAAGGGCCTCCTACGAGCAGTACTTC. Residues: CASSLRASYEQYF. Based on the CDR3 plus reference TRBV28 and TRBJ2-7, the full variable domain is DVKVTQSSRYLVKRTGEKVFLECVQDMDHENMFWYRQDPGLGLRLIYFSYDVKMKEKGDIPEGYSVSREKKERFSLILESASTNQTSMYLCASSLRASYEQYFGPGTRLTVT.

This sequence joins TRBV6-5 and TRBJ2-7; a possible D gene is TRBD2 (6 bases). The CDR3 has 15 amino acids. Trimming cost V 1 base and J 3 bases, with 13 bases left between them. Germline-derived CDR1 and CDR2 are MNHEY and SVGAGI. CDR3 DNA: TGTGCCAGCAGTTACTTCGGGACGGGGGTCTACGAGCAGTACTTC. Its protein product is CASSYFGTGVYEQYF.

This clone has more than one count but fewer than ten. J is TRBJ2-7 and V is TRBV19, with a possible D match to TRBD1 (6 bases). This CDR3 comprises 11 residues. V was shortened by 6 bases and J by 8 bases, with 11 bases between the two germline ends. Germline V gives CDR1 LNHDA, CDR2 SQIVND (reference sequence). In DNA, the CDR3 is TGTGCCAGTAGCCGCAGGGGTAAGCAGTACTTC. This gives the protein CASSRRGKQYF.

The V gene is TRBV7-6, the J gene TRBJ2-1; D remains unclear. The V and J ends lost 3 bases and 0 bases respectively, with 12 bases between them. CDR1 SGHVS and CDR2 FNYEAQ come from the germline V gene. The CDR3 is made up of 16 amino acids. Here the CDR3 DNA reads TGTGCCAGCAGCTTGCGACGAGGCAGCTCCTACAATGAGCAGTTCTTC. It codes for CASSLRRGSSYNEQFF. The whole variable domain, remainder taken from reference TRBV7-6 and TRBJ2-1, is GAGVSQSPRYKVTKRGQDVALRCDPISGHVSLYWYRQALGQGPEFLTYFNYEAQQDKSGLPNDRFSAERPEGSISTLTIQRTEQRDSAMYRCASSLRRGSSYNEQFFGPGTRLTVL.

This clone was seen just once. The V gene is TRBV5-4, the J gene TRBJ1-4; TRBD1 matches at 7 bases. Germline-derived CDR1 and CDR2 are SGHNT and YYREEE (reference sequence). The CDR3 loop spans 15 amino acids. V dropped 4 bases and J dropped 1; count of bases not matched to a gene: 4. As DNA, the CDR3 is TGTGCCAGCAGCCCCCAGGGGGGAACTAATGAAAAACTGTTTTTT. Protein product: CASSPQGGTNEKLFF.

The V and J genes are TRBV19 and TRBJ1-2; 7 positions agree with TRBD1. In germline, CDR1 is LNHDA, CDR2 SQIVND (reference sequence). The CDR3 covers 13 residues. Trimming took 6 bases from V and 4 from J; bases not matched to a gene: 5. CDR3 in DNA: TGTGCCAGTAGCCAGGGGGACTTCTATGGCTACACCTTC. This encodes CASSQGDFYGYTF.